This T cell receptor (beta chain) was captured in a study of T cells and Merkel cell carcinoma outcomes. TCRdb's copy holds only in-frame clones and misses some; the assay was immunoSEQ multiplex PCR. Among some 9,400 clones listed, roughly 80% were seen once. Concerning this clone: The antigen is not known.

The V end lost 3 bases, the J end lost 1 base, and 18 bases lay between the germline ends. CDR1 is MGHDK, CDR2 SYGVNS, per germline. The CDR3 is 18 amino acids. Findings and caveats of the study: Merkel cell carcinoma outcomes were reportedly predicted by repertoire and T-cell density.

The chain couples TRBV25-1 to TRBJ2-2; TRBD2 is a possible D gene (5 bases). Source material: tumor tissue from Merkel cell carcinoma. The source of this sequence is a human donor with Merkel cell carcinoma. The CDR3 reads CASSDELVITQNTGELFF. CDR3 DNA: TGTGCCAGCAGTGATGAACTAGTTATCACCCAGAACACCGGGGAGCTGTTTTTT.